These 6 T cell receptor beta chains were all obtained from the same sample, sequenced in a study of shared clonotypes between healthy human individuals. The assay was immunoSEQ multiplex PCR, and TCRdb's table has in-frame clones only and misses some. This sample has 450,000 to 600,000 clones, with around 80% found just once. Sequenced: PBMCs. All receptors derive from a woman between 40 and 55 years old in good health. Some clones in this sample may be carry-over from other donors' samples.

With regard to this clone: The sample carries other DNA sequences with the same CDR3. The V call is TRBV18, the J call TRBJ2-2, with D hard to call. Germline V lookup: CDR1 KGHSH, CDR2 LQKENI. The V end lost 3 bases, the J end lost 2 bases, and 4 bases lay between the germline ends. CDR3 length equals 13 residues. The CDR3 bases are TGTGCCAGCTCACCGCAAAACACCGGGGAGCTGTTTTTT. It yields the protein CASSPQNTGELFF.

The chain is built from TRBV18 and TRBJ1-3; 9 bases map to TRBD1. The CDR3 is 18 amino acids. J lost 1 base, V lost 6 bases, and 13 bases had no gene match. Per the germline V gene, CDR1 is KGHSH and CDR2 is LQKENI. The CDR3 nucleotides are TGTGCCAGCTCTCCTAGGTTGGACAGGGGCATTTCTGGAAACACCATATATTTT. It codes for CASSPRLDRGISGNTIYF.

This clone showed up many times. J is TRBJ2-5 and V is TRBV2, with TRBD1 matching over 8 bases. The CDR3 loop spans 15 amino acids. V trimming: 4 bases; J trimming: 1 base; junction bases outside the gene matches: 5. Germline values: CDR1 SNHLY, CDR2 FYNNEI. The CDR3 nucleotides read TGTGCCAGCAGTGTGGAGGGGACAGGCCAAGAGACCCAGTACTTC. Its translation: CASSVEGTGQETQYF.

This chain uses TRBV11-2 with TRBJ1-1; the D is unclear. Trimming cost V 0 bases and J 1 base, with 6 bases left between them. The germline V gene has CDR1 SGHAT and CDR2 FQNNGV. This CDR3 is 14 amino acids long. CDR3 sequence (DNA): TGTGCCAGCAGCTTAGAGGGCCAGAACACTGAAGCTTTCTTT. It codes for CASSLEGQNTEAFF.

The V and J genes are TRBV27 and TRBJ2-3; 13 bases match TRBD2. V shed 3 bases, J shed 6 bases, and the junction held 6 bases outside the gene matches. Germline assignment: CDR1 MNHEY and CDR2 SMNVEV (reference sequence). The CDR3 is 16 residues long. This CDR3 is CASSFTLAGGGDTQYF. The CDR3 bases are TGTGCCAGCAGTTTCACACTAGCGGGAGGGGGGGATACGCAGTATTTT.

Many counts were recorded for this clone. The genes are TRBV18 and TRBJ2-5; 7 bases align to TRBD1. The V segment lost 6 bases and the J segment 5 bases; nucleotides outside the gene matches: 6. Germline V gene data show CDR1 as KGHSH and CDR2 as LQKENI. There are 13 residues in the CDR3. Here the CDR3 DNA reads TGTGCCAGCTCTCGCGGACAGGATGAGACCCAGTACTTC. Its protein is CASSRGQDETQYF.